Sequencing of this T cell receptor (beta chain) was carried out in a study of post-analysis software for immune sequencing data. Looking at the study overall: Relapsing-remitting, secondary progressive and progressive-relapsing forms made up the multiple sclerosis disease courses. Study-wide results and limits: Controls showed lower frequencies than patients for roughly five TRBV segments, and TRBV5-6, TRBV5-1 and TRBV20-1 were among these. Normalized Chao1 diversity was significantly lower in multiple sclerosis patients than in controls.

Concerning this clonotype: What it recognizes is unknown.

Deletions cut 1 base from V and 4 bases from J, with 11 bases between. Germline V gene lookup returns CDR1 SEHNR and CDR2 FQNEAQ (reference sequence). This CDR3 is 15 amino acids long. cDNA libraries of TCR beta carried unique molecular identifiers. TCRdb ran MiXCR on the PCR reads and lists one entry per CDR3 protein. The sample includes roughly 540,000 distinct CDR3 sequences, 30% to 40% seen only once; the top ten take 4.5% to 7.5%. The receptor was isolated from a girl younger than 18 with multiple sclerosis. The V and J genes are TRBV7-9 and TRBJ2-1; no reliable D call. Source material: blood. CDR3 coding DNA: TGTGCCAGCAGCTTAGTTGCAGGTCGGTACAATGAGCAGTTCTTC. Encoded protein: CASSLVAGRYNEQFF.